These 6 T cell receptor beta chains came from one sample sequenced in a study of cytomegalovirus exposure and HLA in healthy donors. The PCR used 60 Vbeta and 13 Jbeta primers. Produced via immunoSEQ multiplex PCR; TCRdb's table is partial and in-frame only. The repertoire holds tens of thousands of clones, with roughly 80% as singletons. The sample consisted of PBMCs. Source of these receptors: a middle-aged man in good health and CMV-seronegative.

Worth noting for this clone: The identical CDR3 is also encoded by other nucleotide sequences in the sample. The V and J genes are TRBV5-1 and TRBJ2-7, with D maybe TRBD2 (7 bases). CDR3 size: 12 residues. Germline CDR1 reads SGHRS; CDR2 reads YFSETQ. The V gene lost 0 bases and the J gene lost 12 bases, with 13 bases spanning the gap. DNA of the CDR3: TGCGCCAGCAGCTTGGCTGGGGGGGGGCCGTACTTC. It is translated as CASSLAGGGPYF.

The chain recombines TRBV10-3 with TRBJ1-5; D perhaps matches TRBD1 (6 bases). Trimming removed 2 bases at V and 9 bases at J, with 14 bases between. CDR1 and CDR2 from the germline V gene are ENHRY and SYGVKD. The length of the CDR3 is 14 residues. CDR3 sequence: CAISERQVRGPQHF. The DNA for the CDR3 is TGTGCCATCAGTGAGAGACAGGTCCGGGGGCCCCAGCATTTT.

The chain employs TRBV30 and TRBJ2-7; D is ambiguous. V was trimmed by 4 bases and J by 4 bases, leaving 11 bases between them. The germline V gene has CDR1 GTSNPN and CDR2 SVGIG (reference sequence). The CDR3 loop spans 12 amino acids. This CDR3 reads CAWTGSAYEQYF. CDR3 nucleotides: TGTGCCTGGACAGGAAGTGCATACGAGCAGTACTTC.

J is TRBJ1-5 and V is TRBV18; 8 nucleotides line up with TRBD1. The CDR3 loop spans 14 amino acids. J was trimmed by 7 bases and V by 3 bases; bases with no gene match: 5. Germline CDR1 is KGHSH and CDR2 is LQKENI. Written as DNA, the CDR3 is TGTGCCAGCTCACCGGACAGGGATAACCAGCCCCAGCATTTT. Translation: CASSPDRDNQPQHF.

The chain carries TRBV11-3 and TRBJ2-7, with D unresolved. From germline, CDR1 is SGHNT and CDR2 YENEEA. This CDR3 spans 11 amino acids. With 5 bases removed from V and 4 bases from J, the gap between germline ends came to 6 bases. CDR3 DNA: TGTGCCAGCAGCCTCGAGTACGAGCAGTACTTC. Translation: CASSLEYEQYF.

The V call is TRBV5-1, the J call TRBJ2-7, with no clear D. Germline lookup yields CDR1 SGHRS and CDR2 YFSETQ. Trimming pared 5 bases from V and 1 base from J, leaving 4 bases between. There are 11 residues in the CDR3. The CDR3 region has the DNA TGCGCCAGCAGTAAATCCTACGAGCAGTACTTC. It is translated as CASSKSYEQYF.